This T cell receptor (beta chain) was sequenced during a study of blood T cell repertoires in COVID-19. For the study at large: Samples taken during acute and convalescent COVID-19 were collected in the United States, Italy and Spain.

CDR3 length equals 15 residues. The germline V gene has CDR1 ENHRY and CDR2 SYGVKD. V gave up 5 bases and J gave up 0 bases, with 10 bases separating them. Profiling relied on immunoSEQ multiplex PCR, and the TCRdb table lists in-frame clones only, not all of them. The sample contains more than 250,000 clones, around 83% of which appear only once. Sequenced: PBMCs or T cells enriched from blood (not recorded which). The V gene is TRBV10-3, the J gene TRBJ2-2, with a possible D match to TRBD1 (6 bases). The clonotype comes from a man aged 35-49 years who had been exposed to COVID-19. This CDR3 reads CAISSGTTNTGELFF. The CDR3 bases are TGTGCCATCAGTTCCGGGACAACGAACACCGGGGAGCTGTTTTTT.